This record covers a single TCR beta chain. Its specificity is unknown. These data belong to a study of shared clonotypes between healthy human individuals. Looking at the study overall: Serving as donors were two women and a few men, whose ages spanned 18 to 49. General study results and limits: Naive subsets, compared against memory subsets, generally had larger estimated richness values. Sampling involved blood alone; tissue repertoires likely differ.

Generated by immunoSEQ multiplex PCR, the TCRdb table keeps only in-frame clones and is missing some. The sample has 1.6 million or so clones, around 97% seen once. Germline V gives CDR1 SEHNR, CDR2 FQNEAQ (reference sequence). The CDR3 has 13 residues. V shed 11 bases and J 5 bases; nucleotides not matched to a gene: 4. The receptor comes from a man aged 25 to 45 in good health. This chain links TRBV7-9 with TRBJ2-2; the match to TRBD2 covers 11 bases. Sequencing was done on a sample of naive CD4+ T cells sorted from blood. The subset denotes: CD45RA+ positively selected. CDR3 protein: CAETSGNTGELFF. The CDR3 nucleotides read TGTGCCGAGACTAGCGGGAATACCGGGGAGCTGTTTTTT. Full variable domain (outside the CDR3, taken from reference TRBV7-9 and TRBJ2-2): DTGVSQNPRHKITKRGQNVTFRCDPISEHNRLYWYRQTLGQGPEFLTYFQNEAQLEKSRLLSDRFSAERPKGSFSTLEIQRTEQGDSAMYLCAETSGNTGELFFGEGSRLTVL.